The clone carrying this T cell receptor (beta chain) occurred many times. The sample is drawn from a study of molecular identifiers for immune sequencing clone quantification. With RNA at 10%, 30% or 50%, naive CD8 libraries came from roughly 20,000 to 1,000,000 sorted cells. A CD8+CD4-CCR7+CD45RA+ gate was used to sort naive CD8 T cells. Germline V CDR1 and CDR2: MNHEY, SVGEGT. Trimming pared 9 bases from V and 6 bases from J, leaving 16 bases between. The CDR3 contains 13 residues. The bulk TCR libraries were made with methods described before and with listed TCR primers. TCRdb used MiXCR to reprocess the PCR reads, holding one entry per CDR3 protein. Among hundreds of thousands of distinct CDR3 sequences listed, roughly 25% were seen once.

What was sequenced was naive CD8+ T cells from blood, with Jurkat cell RNA spiked in. The subset is: FACS-sorted CD8+CD4-CCR7+CD45RA+ naive T cells. The receptor was isolated from a human donor in good health. Some libraries in this study had Jurkat cell RNA spiked in. The V gene is TRBV6-2 or TRBV6-3, the J gene TRBJ2-3; a weak D match, TRBD1 (5 bases). This chain's CDR3 is CASSTDWSDTQYF. Written as DNA, the CDR3 is TGTGCCAGTTCGACAGATTGGTCGGATACGCAGTATTTT.